A single sample gave rise to the 4 T cell receptor beta chains below, sequenced in a study of a mutant IDH1 vaccine in newly diagnosed glioma (dated by TCRdb to 2020 to 2022). Taken with the paper, the label for time point translates to: baseline, week 1 (first vaccination visit). The treatment or condition label on this specimen signifies: pre-vaccination baseline after standard-of-care therapy. Libraries were built with the immunoSEQ multiplex PCR assay. Held by TCRdb, this immuneACCESS table contains in-frame sequences only and omits some clones. Under half of the omission traces to an unresolved V gene where checked; the cause of the rest is unknown. Within this sample are 50,000 to 65,000 clones, with approximately 80% of them counted one time only. Clones ranked in the top ten supply around 21% of the sample. Material: PBMCs, obtained from a glioma patient treated with radiotherapy, temozolomide or both. These receptor sequences come from a man between 18 and 29 years old with glioma.

This clone was seen a single time. One end of the junction fails to match germline, which may point to a read error. The chain has TRBV7-7 and TRBJ2-5, with unresolved D. In germline, CDR1 is SSHAT, CDR2 FNYEAQ (reference sequence). The CDR3 has 14 amino acids. The CDR3 DNA reads TGTGCTAGCAGCTTAGGTGGAAAACATGGGACCCAGTACTTC. Encoded protein: CASSLGGKHGTQYF.

This chain joins TRBV30 and TRBJ2-3; 15 nucleotides line up with TRBD2. The CDR3 runs 16 residues. Germline-derived CDR1 and CDR2 are GTSNPN and SVGIG (reference sequence). The V segment lost 3 bases and the J segment 5 bases; nucleotides outside the gene matches: 6. The CDR3 nucleotides read TGTGCCTGGAGCCCCGGACTAGCGGGAGGGAGAGATACGCAGTATTTT. Its protein is CAWSPGLAGGRDTQYF.

The chain joins TRBV30 to TRBJ2-7; no clear D gene. V lost 0 bases, J lost 7 bases, and 16 bases lay in between. Per germline, CDR1 GTSNPN and CDR2 SVGIG (reference sequence). The CDR3 length is 14 residues. The DNA of the CDR3 is TGTGCCTGGAGTGTCGTTCACCCCGAAGGAGAGCAGTACTTC. Translated: CAWSVVHPEGEQYF.

The V call is TRBV5-4, the J call TRBJ2-7; tentatively, D is TRBD2 (6 bases). The CDR3 is 14 residues long. Per the germline V gene, CDR1 is SGHNT and CDR2 is YYREEE (reference sequence). V gave up 0 bases and J gave up 4 bases, with 11 bases separating them. This CDR3 reads CASSLVREPYEQYF. The DNA for the CDR3 is TGTGCCAGCAGCTTGGTGCGGGAACCTTACGAGCAGTACTTC.